This TCR beta chain appears in the sequencing data of a study of blood T cell repertoires in COVID-19. Background on the study: In each case, the material was cDNA or gDNA derived from T cells, B-cell-depleted T cells, or PBMCs.

Patients from Seattle were sampled longitudinally, starting during active infection. Here immunoSEQ multiplex PCR was the method, and the copy in TCRdb shows in-frame clones only, minus some. The sample has around 37,000 clones, about 74% seen once. The CDR3 runs to 13 residues. The ends were cut back, 1 base at V and 3 bases at J, with 7 bases in the middle. CDR1 is MGHRA, CDR2 YSYEKL, per germline. The sample taken for sequencing was peripheral blood. The TCR originated in a man between 65 and 85 years old with COVID-19, enrolled during active disease. The chain couples TRBV4-1 to TRBJ2-7; tentatively, D is TRBD2 (5 bases). The CDR3 region has the DNA TGCGCCAGCAGCCAAGGCGGACTCTACGAGCAGTACTTC. Translation: CASSQGGLYEQYF.